This is a list of T cell receptor beta chains from one sample in a study of T-cell reconstitution after alpha-beta-depleted transplantation in children. MiXCR, run by TCRdb on the PCR reads, gives a single entry per CDR3 protein. The table includes more than 200,000 distinct CDR3 sequences, 9.7% detected once. This specimen consisted of PBMCs from the stem cell graft donor, obtained from the stem cell graft. Receptors were obtained from a human donor who donated a stem cell graft to a child with SCID. The CDR3 runs from the conserved cysteine through the conserved F or W.

V gene: TRBV27; J gene: TRBJ2-3; CDR3 protein: CASSYEAQASSTQYF
V gene: TRBV5-1; J gene: TRBJ1-6; CDR3 protein: CASADTSSSYNSPLHF
V gene: TRBV27; J gene: TRBJ2-3; CDR3 protein: CASSFRWGTDTQYF
V gene: TRBV6-1; J gene: TRBJ1-2; CDR3 protein: CASSRATGGFNYGYTF
V gene: TRBV20-1; J gene: TRBJ1-2; CDR3 protein: CSAEVNSYGYTF
V gene: TRBV20-1; J gene: TRBJ1-4; CDR3 protein: CSAREDRGYNEKLFF
V gene: TRBV14; J gene: TRBJ1-1; CDR3 protein: CASRPRGGGTEAFF
V gene: TRBV5-4; J gene: TRBJ2-1; CDR3 protein: CASSWTGGMDNEQFF
V gene: TRBV6-5; J gene: TRBJ2-7; CDR3 protein: CASSYMTSGAYEQYF
V gene: TRBV5-1; J gene: TRBJ2-7; CDR3 protein: CASSLEQASYEQYF
V gene: TRBV7-9; J gene: TRBJ1-1; CDR3 protein: CASSLALGGLNTEAFF
V gene: TRBV5-1; J gene: TRBJ1-1; CDR3 protein: CASRSGINLNTEAFF
V gene: TRBV12-3/TRBV12-4; J gene: TRBJ1-2; CDR3 protein: CASSSPDRAGYTF
V gene: TRBV20-1; J gene: TRBJ1-1; CDR3 protein: CSADRQGKAEAFF
V gene: TRBV7-2; J gene: TRBJ2-1; CDR3 protein: CASSPRSGVIKNEQFF
V gene: TRBV11-3; J gene: TRBJ2-3; CDR3 protein: CASSLGVASGGLGGTDTQYF
V gene: TRBV20-1; J gene: TRBJ2-5; CDR3 protein: CSAHRWETQYF
V gene: TRBV5-1; J gene: TRBJ2-7; CDR3 protein: CASSVYRGTGEYEQYF
V gene: TRBV5-1; J gene: TRBJ2-1; CDR3 protein: CASSLAYYGGTNNEQFF
V gene: TRBV20-1; J gene: TRBJ1-5; CDR3 protein: CSARNRGSQPQHF
V gene: TRBV12-3/TRBV12-4; J gene: TRBJ1-2; CDR3 protein: CASSFGGQVGAYGYTF
V gene: TRBV10-3; J gene: TRBJ1-2; CDR3 protein: CAISESGRGPLYGYTF
V gene: TRBV4-1; J gene: TRBJ1-1; CDR3 protein: CASSPGPYLLNTEAFF
V gene: TRBV6-5; J gene: TRBJ1-2; CDR3 protein: CASTTGDDGYTF
V gene: TRBV5-1; J gene: TRBJ2-5; CDR3 protein: CASMAQQGKFTLQETQYF
V gene: TRBV12-3/TRBV12-4; J gene: TRBJ2-2; CDR3 protein: CASSSVGPANTGELFF
V gene: TRBV29-1; J gene: TRBJ2-1; CDR3 protein: CSVLDESSYNEQFF
V gene: TRBV6-1; J gene: TRBJ1-1; CDR3 protein: CASFPRGRGTEAFF
V gene: TRBV4-1; J gene: TRBJ2-3; CDR3 protein: CASSQIAGGTDTQYF
V gene: TRBV7-9; J gene: TRBJ2-2; CDR3 protein: CAGAKAGQYSGELFF
V gene: TRBV7-6; J gene: TRBJ1-1; CDR3 protein: CASSLGSGDTEAFF
V gene: TRBV3-1; J gene: TRBJ1-4; CDR3 protein: CASSTRGEKLFF
V gene: TRBV12-3/TRBV12-4; J gene: TRBJ2-2; CDR3 protein: CASSLGRQTGELFF
V gene: TRBV7-3; J gene: TRBJ2-2; CDR3 protein: CASSPGTSSGTGELFF
V gene: TRBV5-1; J gene: TRBJ1-1; CDR3 protein: CASSLEFPQNTEAFF
V gene: TRBV7-9; J gene: TRBJ1-6; CDR3 protein: CASSLDRINSPLHF
V gene: TRBV6-2/TRBV6-3; J gene: TRBJ2-7; CDR3 protein: CASSYGSRAYEQYF
V gene: TRBV27; J gene: TRBJ1-2; CDR3 protein: CASSRSGQIYGYTF
V gene: TRBV20-1; J gene: TRBJ2-1; CDR3 protein: CSATDHRGGSNNEQFF
V gene: TRBV30; J gene: TRBJ1-3; CDR3 protein: CASDGVGANSGNTIYF
V gene: TRBV12-3/TRBV12-4; J gene: TRBJ2-7; CDR3 protein: CASTYRAHIYEQYF
V gene: TRBV30; J gene: TRBJ1-1; CDR3 protein: CAWRGTGRWVEAFF
V gene: TRBV7-9; J gene: TRBJ1-5; CDR3 protein: CASSVGTAPNQPQHF
V gene: TRBV7-3; J gene: TRBJ1-1; CDR3 protein: CASSLRRGTEAFF
V gene: TRBV5-1; J gene: TRBJ2-2; CDR3 protein: CASSLRTGVSGELFF
V gene: TRBV6-4; J gene: TRBJ1-2; CDR3 protein: CASSDSGGTDRTGFRHGYTF
V gene: TRBV5-1; J gene: TRBJ2-5; CDR3 protein: CASSLVSGEETQYF
V gene: TRBV13; J gene: TRBJ2-1; CDR3 protein: CASSLVGLREHEQFF
V gene: TRBV12-3/TRBV12-4; J gene: TRBJ1-2; CDR3 protein: CASSPRGAYGYTF
V gene: TRBV2; J gene: TRBJ2-2; CDR3 protein: CATTGLAGTLTGELFF
V gene: TRBV5-4; J gene: TRBJ2-7; CDR3 protein: CASSLVSVGGVRPTYEQYF
V gene: TRBV20-1; J gene: TRBJ1-2; CDR3 protein: CSARDRGGDYGYTF
V gene: TRBV12-3/TRBV12-4; J gene: TRBJ2-7; CDR3 protein: CASSPSGTGVEGRSF
V gene: TRBV4-2; J gene: TRBJ2-3; CDR3 protein: CASSQDKSGGTTDTQYF
V gene: TRBV29-1; J gene: TRBJ1-2; CDR3 protein: CSVLPKSRGAGHGYTF